Included here is one TCR beta chain sequence, with context. This sample stems from a study of T cell changes during pregnancy in multiple sclerosis. This CDR3 is built from 14 residues. Per germline, CDR1 MNHEY and CDR2 SMNVEV (reference sequence). V lost 7 bases, J lost 5 bases, and 9 bases stayed unmatched. Sequenced by immunoSEQ multiplex PCR; TCRdb stores in-frame clones only, minus some. The sample holds over 75,000 clones, approximately 92% seen once. The sample in question was peripheral blood, obtained in the first trimester of pregnancy. The sequence was obtained from a female donor with multiple sclerosis, enrolled in a pregnancy study. The gene calls are TRBV27 and TRBJ1-1, with 8 positions matching TRBD1. The CDR3 DNA is TGTGCCAGCAAACAGGGGGGGTCCCCGACTGAAGCTTTCTTT. Translation: CASKQGGSPTEAFF.